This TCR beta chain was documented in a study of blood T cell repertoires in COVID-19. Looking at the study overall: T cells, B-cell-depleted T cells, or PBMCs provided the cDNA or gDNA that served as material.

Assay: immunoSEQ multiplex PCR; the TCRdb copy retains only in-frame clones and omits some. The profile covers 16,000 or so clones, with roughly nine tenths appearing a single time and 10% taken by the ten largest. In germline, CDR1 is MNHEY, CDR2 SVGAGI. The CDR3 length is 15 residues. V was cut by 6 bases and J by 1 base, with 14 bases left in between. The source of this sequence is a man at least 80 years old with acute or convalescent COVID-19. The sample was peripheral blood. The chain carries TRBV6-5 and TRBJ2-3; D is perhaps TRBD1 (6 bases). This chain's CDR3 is CASSSPRGGTDTQYF. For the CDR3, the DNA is TGTGCCAGCAGCTCTCCCAGGGGCGGCACAGATACGCAGTATTTT.